This TCR beta chain was documented in a study of shared clonotypes between healthy human individuals. A few counts support this clone. Its antigen is not identified. TCRdb keeps only in-frame clones here, not all; method: immunoSEQ multiplex PCR. The data contain 1.5 million to 2.5 million clones, approximately 94% of them singletons. From germline, CDR1 is SNHLY and CDR2 FYNNEI. The CDR3 spans 12 residues. Trimming cost V 8 bases and J 14 bases, with 16 bases left between them. Overall study findings and caveats: An anticipated effect of sequencing depth on clonotype sharing among donors was recognized.

Naive CD8 isolation took CD45RO-negative cells positively selected for CCR7 and excluded terminally differentiated effector memory CD45RA+ cells. The sample taken for sequencing was naive CD8+ T cells sorted from blood. The sequence was obtained from a man younger than 30 in good health. This chain links TRBV2 with TRBJ1-6, with unresolved D. CDR3 bases: TGTGCCAGCGATGACCTGGTAGGGACCCTCCACTTT. It encodes CASDDLVGTLHF.